This TCR beta chain was documented in a study of identical twins. The study, taken as a whole, reports: Twin-shared out-of-frame alpha sequences were enriched for low generation probability. Cord blood beta clonotypes present at high abundance carried fewer insertions; no such pattern appeared in memory repertoires. Analyses based on zero insertions could be partly confounded by invariant MAIT and iNKT cells.

The V end was cut by 5 bases, the J end by 5 bases, with 15 bases between. The length of the CDR3 is 14 residues. Germline V gives CDR1 MGHDK, CDR2 SYGVNS. To note about this clonotype: No antigen is known for it.

TCRdb reanalysed the 5' RACE reads using MiXCR and keeps one entry per CDR3 protein. The sample holds 750,000 to 950,000 distinct CDR3 sequences, approximately 13% seen once. This same sample was also part of a study on yellow fever vaccine responses in identical twins.

Sequenced input: PBMCs. The source is a woman aged 18-35 years in good health. The genes are TRBV25-1 and TRBJ2-5; no reliable D call. The CDR3 bases are TGTGCCAGCAGTTGGCCCCTCGAAGGGGAGACCCAGTACTTC. Its translation: CASSWPLEGETQYF.